The T cell receptor (beta chain) described here comes from a study of human T cells and chemical hapten exposure. Time point: patch test 2, 6 weeks after DPC sensitization. The treatment was: therapeutic diphenylcyclopropenone sensitization with weekly scalp DPC. This clonotype has at least ten counts. Trimming removed 4 bases from V and 2 bases from J, with 9 bases in between. Germline loops: CDR1 SGHKS, CDR2 YYEKEE (reference sequence). The CDR3 loop spans 13 amino acids. TCRdb independently ran MiXCR on the RACE reads; one entry per CDR3 protein. The data hold about 40,000 distinct CDR3 sequences, with about 3.5% observed a single time.

This receptor was taken from a man aged 35 to 55 with alopecia areata. Some clones in this sample may be carry-over from other donors' samples. The V gene is TRBV5-5, the J gene TRBJ1-2; no firm D call. This material consisted of whole blood, taken in connection with sensitization to the hapten diphenylcyclopropenone (DPC). In DNA, the CDR3 is TGTGCCAGCAGCCCGGAGATAAACTATGGCTACACCTTC. This sequence encodes CASSPEINYGYTF.